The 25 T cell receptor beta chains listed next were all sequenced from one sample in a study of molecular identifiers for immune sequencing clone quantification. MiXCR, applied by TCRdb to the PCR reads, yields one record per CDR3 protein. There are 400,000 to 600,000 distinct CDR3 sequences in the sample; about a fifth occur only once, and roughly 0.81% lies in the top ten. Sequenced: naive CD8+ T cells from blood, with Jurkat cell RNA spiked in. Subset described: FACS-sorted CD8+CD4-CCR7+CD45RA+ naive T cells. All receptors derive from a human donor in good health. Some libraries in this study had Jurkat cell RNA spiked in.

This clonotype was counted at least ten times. CDR3 region: CASSHRSGGGYEQYF. The CDR3 DNA reads TGTGCCAGCAGCCACAGGTCAGGGGGCGGGTACGAGCAGTACTTC. The chain has TRBV14 and TRBJ2-7, with TRBD1 matching over 8 bases. The J segment lost 4 bases and the V segment lost 3 bases, leaving 8 bases of the junction unmatched. Germline assignment: CDR1 SGHDN and CDR2 FVKESK. The CDR3 has 15 residues.

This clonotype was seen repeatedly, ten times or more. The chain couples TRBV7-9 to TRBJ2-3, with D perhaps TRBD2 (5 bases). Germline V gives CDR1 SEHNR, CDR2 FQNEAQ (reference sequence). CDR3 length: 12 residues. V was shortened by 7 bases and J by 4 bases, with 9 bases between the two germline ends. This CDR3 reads CASTRGSDTQYF. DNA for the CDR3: TGTGCCAGCACCCGAGGGTCAGATACGCAGTATTTT.

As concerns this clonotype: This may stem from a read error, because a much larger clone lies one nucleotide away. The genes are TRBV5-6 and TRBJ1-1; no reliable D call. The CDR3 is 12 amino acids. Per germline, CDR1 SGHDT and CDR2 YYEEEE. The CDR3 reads CTSSSFNTEAFF. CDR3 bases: TGTACCAGCAGCTCATTCAACACTGAAGCTTTCTTT.

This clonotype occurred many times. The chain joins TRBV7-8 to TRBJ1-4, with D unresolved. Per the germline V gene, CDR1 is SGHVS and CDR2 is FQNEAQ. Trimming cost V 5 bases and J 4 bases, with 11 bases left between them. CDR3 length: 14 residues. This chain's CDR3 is CASSPRTDNEKLFF. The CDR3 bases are TGTGCCAGCAGCCCTAGGACGGATAATGAAAAACTGTTTTTT.

This CDR3 is CASSPDTCYGYTF. CDR3 coding DNA: TGTGCCAGCAGCCCCGACACCTGCTATGGCTACACCTTC. The chain couples TRBV12-3 or TRBV12-4 to TRBJ1-2; D is unresolved. Deletions cut 6 bases from V and 4 bases from J, with 12 bases between. CDR3 length: 13 residues.

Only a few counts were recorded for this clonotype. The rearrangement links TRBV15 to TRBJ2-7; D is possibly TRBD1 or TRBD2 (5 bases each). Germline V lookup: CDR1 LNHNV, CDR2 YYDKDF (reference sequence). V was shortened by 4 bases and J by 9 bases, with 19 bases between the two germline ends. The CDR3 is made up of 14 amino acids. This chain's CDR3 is CATSIRDGTSGQYF. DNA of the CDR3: TGTGCCACCAGCATAAGGGACGGGACCTCGGGGCAGTACTTC.

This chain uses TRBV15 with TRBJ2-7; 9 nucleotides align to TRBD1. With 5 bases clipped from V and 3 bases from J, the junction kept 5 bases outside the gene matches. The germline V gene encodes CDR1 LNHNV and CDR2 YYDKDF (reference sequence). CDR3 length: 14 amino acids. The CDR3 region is CATSETGGLYEQYF. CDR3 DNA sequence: TGTGCCACCAGCGAGACAGGGGGTCTCTACGAGCAGTACTTC.

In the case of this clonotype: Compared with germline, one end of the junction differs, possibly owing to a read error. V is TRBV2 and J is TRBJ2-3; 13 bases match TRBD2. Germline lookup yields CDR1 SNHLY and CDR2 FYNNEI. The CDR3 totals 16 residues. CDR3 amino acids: CAGSEQRTSGGDTQYF. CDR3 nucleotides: TGTGCCGGCAGTGAACAGCGGACTAGCGGGGGAGATACGCAGTATTTT.

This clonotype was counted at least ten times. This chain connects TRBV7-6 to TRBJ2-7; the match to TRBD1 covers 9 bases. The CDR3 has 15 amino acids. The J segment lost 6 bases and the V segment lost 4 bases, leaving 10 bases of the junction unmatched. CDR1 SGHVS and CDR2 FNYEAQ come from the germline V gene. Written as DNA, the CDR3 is TGTGCCAGCAGCTCCCCGGGACAGGGTACTCCCGAGCAGTACTTC. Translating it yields CASSSPGQGTPEQYF.

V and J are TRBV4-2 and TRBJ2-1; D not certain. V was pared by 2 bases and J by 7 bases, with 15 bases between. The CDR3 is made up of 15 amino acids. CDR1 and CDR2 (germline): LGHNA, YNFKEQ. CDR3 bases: TGTGCCAGCAGCCAACCATTAAAAGGCGGAAATGAGCAGTTCTTC. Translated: CASSQPLKGGNEQFF.

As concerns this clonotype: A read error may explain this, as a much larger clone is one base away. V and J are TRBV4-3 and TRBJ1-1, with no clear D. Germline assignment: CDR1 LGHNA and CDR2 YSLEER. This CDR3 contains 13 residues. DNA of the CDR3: TGCGCCGGCAGCCAACCGGGAAGGACTGAAGCTTTCTTT. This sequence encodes CAGSQPGRTEAFF.

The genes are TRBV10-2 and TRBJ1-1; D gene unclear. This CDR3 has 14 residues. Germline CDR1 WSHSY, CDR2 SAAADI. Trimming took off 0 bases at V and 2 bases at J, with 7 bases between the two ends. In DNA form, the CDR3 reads TGCGCCAGCAGTGAGTCTAGGGCAAACACTGAAGCTTTCTTT. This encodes CASSESRANTEAFF.

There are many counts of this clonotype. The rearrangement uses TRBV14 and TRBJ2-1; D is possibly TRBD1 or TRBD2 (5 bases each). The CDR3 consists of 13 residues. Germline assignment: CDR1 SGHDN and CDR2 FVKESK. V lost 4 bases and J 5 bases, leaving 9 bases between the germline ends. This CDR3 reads CASSRRDHNEQFF. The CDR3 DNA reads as TGTGCCAGCAGCCGCCGGGACCACAATGAGCAGTTCTTC.

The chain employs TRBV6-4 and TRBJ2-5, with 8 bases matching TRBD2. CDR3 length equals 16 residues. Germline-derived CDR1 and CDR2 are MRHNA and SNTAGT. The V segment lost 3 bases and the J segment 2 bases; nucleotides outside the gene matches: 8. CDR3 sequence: CASSEVGGALQETQYF. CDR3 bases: TGTGCCAGCAGTGAGGTCGGGGGGGCTCTTCAAGAGACCCAGTACTTC.

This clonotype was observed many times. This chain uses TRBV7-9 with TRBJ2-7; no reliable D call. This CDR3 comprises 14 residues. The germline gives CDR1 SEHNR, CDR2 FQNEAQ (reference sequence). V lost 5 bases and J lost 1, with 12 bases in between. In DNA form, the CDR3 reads TGTGCCAGCAGCGAATCCGCCCGATCCTACGAGCAGTACTTC. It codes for CASSESARSYEQYF.

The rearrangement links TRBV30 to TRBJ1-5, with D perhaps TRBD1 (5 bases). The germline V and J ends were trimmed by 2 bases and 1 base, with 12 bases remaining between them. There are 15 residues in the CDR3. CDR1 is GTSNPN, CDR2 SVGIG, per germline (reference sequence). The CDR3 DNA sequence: TGTGCCTGGAGTCTCGACAGTTCGAGCAATCAGCCCCAGCATTTT. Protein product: CAWSLDSSSNQPQHF.

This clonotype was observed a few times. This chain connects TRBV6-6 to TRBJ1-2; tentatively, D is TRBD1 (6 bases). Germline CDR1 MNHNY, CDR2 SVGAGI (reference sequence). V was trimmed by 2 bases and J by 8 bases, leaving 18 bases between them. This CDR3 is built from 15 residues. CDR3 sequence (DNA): TGTGCCAGCAGTTACGACAGGAACCAGTTAGGGGGCTACACCTTC. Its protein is CASSYDRNQLGGYTF.

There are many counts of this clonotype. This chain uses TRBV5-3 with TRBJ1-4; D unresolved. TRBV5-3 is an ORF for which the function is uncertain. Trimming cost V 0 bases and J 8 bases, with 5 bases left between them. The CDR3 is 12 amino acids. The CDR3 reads CARSLVGEKLFF. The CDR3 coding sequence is TGTGCCAGAAGCTTGGTAGGCGAAAAACTGTTTTTT.

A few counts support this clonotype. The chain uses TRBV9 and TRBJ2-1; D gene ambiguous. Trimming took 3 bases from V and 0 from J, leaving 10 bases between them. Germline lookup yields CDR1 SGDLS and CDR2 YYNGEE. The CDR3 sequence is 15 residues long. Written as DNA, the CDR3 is TGTGCCAGCAGCGCCTTGGAGAGCTCCTACAATGAGCAGTTCTTC. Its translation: CASSALESSYNEQFF.

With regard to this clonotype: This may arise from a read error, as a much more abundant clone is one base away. The CDR3 region has the DNA TGTGCCAGCAGGAAGACAGATAACACAGATACGCAGTATTTT. This translates into CASRKTDNTDTQYF. The chain is built from TRBV25-1 and TRBJ2-3, with D maybe TRBD1 (5 bases). The CDR3 runs 14 residues. Germline V gene sequence: CDR1 MGHDK, CDR2 SYGVNS. V was cut by 6 bases and J by 2 bases, with 12 bases left in between.

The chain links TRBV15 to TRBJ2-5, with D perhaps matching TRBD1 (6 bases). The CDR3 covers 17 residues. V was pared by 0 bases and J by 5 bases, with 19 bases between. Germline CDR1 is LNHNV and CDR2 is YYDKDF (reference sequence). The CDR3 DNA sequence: TGTGCCACCAGCAGAGACTACCGGGACACAGTTCAGGAGACCCAGTACTTC. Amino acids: CATSRDYRDTVQETQYF.

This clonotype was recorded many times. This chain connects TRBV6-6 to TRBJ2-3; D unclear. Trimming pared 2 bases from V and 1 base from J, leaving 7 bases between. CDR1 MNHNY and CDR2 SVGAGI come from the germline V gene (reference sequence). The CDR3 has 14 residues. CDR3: CASSYTARTDTQYF. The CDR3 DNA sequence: TGTGCCAGCAGTTACACCGCCCGCACAGATACGCAGTATTTT.

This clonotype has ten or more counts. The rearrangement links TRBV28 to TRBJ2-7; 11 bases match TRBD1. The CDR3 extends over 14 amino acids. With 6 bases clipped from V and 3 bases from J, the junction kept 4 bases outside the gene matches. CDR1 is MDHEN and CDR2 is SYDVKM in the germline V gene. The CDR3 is CASSSGTGGYEQYF. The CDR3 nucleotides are TGTGCCAGCAGCTCCGGGACAGGGGGCTACGAGCAGTACTTC.

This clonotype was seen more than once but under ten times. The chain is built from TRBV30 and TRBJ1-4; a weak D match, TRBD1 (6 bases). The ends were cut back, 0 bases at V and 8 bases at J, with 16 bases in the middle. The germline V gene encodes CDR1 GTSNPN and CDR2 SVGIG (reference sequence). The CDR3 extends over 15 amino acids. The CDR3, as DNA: TGTGCCTGGAGTGTTTCAGGGGCCCCGGGGGAAAAACTGTTTTTT. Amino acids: CAWSVSGAPGEKLFF.

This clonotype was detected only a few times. As DNA, the CDR3 is TGCAGTGCTAGAGAAGGGACAGGGGACCTCTACGAGCAGTACTTC. Its protein product is CSAREGTGDLYEQYF. The V call is TRBV20-1, the J call TRBJ2-7; TRBD1 agrees at 10 bases. The CDR3 extends over 15 amino acids. V lost 0 bases to trimming and J lost 3 bases; unmatched junction nucleotides: 5. Germline loops: CDR1 DFQATT, CDR2 SNEGSKA (reference sequence).